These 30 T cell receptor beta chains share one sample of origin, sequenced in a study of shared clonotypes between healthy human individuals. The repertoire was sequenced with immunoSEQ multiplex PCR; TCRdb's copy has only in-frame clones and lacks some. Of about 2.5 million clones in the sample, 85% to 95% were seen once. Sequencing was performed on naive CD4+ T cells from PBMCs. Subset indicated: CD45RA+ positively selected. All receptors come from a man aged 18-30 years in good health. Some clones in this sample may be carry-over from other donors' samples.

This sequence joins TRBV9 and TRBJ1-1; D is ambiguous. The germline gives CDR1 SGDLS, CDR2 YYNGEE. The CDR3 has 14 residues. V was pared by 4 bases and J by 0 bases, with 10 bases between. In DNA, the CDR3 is TGTGCCAGCAGCCCAACGACATTGAACACTGAAGCTTTCTTT. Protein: CASSPTTLNTEAFF.

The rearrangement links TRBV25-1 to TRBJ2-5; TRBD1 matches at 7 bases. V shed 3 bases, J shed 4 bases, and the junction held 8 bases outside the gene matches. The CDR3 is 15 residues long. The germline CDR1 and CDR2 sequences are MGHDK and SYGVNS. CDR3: CASSEARGSGETQYF. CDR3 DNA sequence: TGTGCCAGCAGTGAGGCCAGGGGGTCGGGAGAGACCCAGTACTTC.

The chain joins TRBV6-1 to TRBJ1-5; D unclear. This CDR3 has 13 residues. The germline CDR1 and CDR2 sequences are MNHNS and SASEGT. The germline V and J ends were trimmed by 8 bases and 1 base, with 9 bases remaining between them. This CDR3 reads CASRPSSNQPQHF. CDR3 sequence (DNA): TGTGCCAGCCGCCCCAGCAGCAATCAGCCCCAGCATTTT.

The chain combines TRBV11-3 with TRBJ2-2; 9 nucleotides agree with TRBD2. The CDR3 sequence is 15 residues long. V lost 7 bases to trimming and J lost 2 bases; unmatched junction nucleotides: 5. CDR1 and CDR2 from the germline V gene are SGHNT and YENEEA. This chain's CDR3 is CASTSSGTNTGELFF. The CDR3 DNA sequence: TGTGCCAGCACCTCTAGCGGGACTAACACCGGGGAGCTGTTTTTT.

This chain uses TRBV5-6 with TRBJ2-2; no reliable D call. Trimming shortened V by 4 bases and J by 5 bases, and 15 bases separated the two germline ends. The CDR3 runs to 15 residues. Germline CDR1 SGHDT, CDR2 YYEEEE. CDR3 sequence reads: CASSDGPLRTGELFF. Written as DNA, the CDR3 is TGTGCCAGCAGCGATGGCCCCCTCCGAACCGGGGAGCTGTTTTTT.

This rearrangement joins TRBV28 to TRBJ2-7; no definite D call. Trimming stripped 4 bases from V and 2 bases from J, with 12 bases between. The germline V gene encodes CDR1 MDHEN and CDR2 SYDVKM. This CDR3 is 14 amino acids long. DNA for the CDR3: TGTGCCAGCAGTTCCCTCGGTAACCCCTACGAGCAGTACTTC. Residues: CASSSLGNPYEQYF.

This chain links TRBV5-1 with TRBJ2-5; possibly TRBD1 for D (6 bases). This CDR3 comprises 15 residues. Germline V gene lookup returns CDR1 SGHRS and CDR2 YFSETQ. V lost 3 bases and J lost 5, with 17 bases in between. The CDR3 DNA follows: TGCGCCAGCAGCTCCGGACAGCCTCCTAGGGAGACCCAGTACTTC. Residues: CASSSGQPPRETQYF.

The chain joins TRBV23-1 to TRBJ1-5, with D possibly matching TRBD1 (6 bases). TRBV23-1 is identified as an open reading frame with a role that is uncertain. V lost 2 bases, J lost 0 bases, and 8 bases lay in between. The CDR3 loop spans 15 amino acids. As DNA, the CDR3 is TGCGCCAGCAGTCAAAAACAGGGTAGCAATCAGCCCCAGCATTTT. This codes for CASSQKQGSNQPQHF.

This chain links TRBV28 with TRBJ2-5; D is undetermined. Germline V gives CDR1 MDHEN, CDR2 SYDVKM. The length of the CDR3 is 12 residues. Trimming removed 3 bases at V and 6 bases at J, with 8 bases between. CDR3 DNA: TGTGCCAGCAGTTTTGCTATTCAGACCCAGTACTTC. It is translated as CASSFAIQTQYF.

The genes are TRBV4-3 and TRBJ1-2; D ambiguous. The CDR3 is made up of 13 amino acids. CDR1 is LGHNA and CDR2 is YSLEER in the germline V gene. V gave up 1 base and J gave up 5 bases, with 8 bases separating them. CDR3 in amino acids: CASSQVYRYGYTF. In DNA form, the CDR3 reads TGCGCCAGCAGCCAAGTCTACAGATATGGCTACACCTTC.

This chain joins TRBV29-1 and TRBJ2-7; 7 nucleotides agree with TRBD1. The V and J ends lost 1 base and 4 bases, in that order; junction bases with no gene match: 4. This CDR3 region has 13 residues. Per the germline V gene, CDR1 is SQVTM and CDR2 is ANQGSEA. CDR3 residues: CSVEVQQGYEQYF. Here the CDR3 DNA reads TGCAGCGTTGAAGTTCAACAGGGGTACGAGCAGTACTTC.

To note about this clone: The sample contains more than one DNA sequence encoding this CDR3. The CDR3 sequence: CASSIGGTTNEKLFF. DNA of the CDR3: TGTGCCAGTAGTATAGGGGGGACAACTAATGAAAAACTGTTTTTT. The J gene is TRBJ1-4, the V gene TRBV19; D is perhaps TRBD1 (5 bases). The length of the CDR3 is 15 residues. CDR1 and CDR2 (germline): LNHDA, SQIVND (reference sequence). Trimming took off 1 base at V and 0 bases at J, with 6 bases between the two ends.

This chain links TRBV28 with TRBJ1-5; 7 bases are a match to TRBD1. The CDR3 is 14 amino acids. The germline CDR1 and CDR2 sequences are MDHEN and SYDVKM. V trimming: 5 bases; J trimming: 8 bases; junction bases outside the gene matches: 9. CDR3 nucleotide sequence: TGTGCCAGCAGTATAGCAGGGGGTCAGGAGCCCCAGCATTTT. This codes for CASSIAGGQEPQHF.

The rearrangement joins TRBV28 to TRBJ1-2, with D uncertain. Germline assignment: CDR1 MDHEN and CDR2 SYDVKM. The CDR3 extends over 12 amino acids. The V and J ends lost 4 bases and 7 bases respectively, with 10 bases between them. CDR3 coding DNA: TGTGCCAGCAGTTCCACCCCCCCTGGCTACACCTTC. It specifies CASSSTPPGYTF.

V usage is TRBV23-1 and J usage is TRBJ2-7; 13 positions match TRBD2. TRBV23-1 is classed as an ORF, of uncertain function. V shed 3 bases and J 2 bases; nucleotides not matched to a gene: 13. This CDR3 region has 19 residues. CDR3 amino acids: CASSHPTSGRTIEAYEQYF. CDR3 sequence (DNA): TGCGCCAGCAGTCACCCGACTAGCGGGAGGACGATTGAGGCCTACGAGCAGTACTTC.

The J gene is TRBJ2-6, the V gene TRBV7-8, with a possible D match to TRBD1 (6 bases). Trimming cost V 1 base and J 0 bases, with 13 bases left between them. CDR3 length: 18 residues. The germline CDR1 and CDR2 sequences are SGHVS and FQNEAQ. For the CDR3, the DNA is TGTGCCAGCAGCTTAGTTTCCAGGGGCCGCTCTGGGGCCAACGTCCTGACTTTC. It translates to CASSLVSRGRSGANVLTF.

In DNA form, the CDR3 reads TGTGCCAGCCATTCCGGACAGATATCTAGGCCCCAGCATTTT. It encodes CASHSGQISRPQHF. The chain recombines TRBV28 with TRBJ1-5, with D possibly being TRBD1 (6 bases). The germline gives CDR1 MDHEN, CDR2 SYDVKM. The V end was cut by 8 bases, the J end by 9 bases, with 20 bases between. The CDR3 runs 14 residues.

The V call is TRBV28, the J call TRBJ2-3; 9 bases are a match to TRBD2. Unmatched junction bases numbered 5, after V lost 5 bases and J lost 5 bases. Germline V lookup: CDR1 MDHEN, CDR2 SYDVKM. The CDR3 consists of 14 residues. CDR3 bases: TGTGCCAGCAGTGGGCTAGCGGGACGAGATACGCAGTATTTT. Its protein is CASSGLAGRDTQYF. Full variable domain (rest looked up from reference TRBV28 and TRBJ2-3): DVKVTQSSRYLVKRTGEKVFLECVQDMDHENMFWYRQDPGLGLRLIYFSYDVKMKEKGDIPEGYSVSREKKERFSLILESASTNQTSMYLCASSGLAGRDTQYFGPGTRLTVL.

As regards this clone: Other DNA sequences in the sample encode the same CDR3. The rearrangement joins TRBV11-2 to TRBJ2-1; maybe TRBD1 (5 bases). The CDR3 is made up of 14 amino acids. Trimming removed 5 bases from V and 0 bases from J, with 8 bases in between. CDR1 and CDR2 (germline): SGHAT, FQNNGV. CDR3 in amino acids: CASSPDSSYNEQFF. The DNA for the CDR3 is TGTGCCAGCAGCCCAGACAGCTCCTACAATGAGCAGTTCTTC.

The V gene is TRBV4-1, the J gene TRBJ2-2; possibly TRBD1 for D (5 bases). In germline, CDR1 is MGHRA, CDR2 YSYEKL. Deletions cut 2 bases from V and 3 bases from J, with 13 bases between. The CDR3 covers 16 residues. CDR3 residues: CASSQSPGRDTGELFF. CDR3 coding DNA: TGCGCCAGCAGCCAATCCCCTGGCAGGGACACCGGGGAGCTGTTTTTT.

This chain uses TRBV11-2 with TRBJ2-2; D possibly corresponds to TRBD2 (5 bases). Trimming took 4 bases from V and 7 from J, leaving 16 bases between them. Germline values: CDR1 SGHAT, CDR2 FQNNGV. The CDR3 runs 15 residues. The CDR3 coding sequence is TGTGCCAGCAGCTGGCAGGAGGTCCGGGGCGGGGAGCTGTTTTTT. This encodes CASSWQEVRGGELFF.

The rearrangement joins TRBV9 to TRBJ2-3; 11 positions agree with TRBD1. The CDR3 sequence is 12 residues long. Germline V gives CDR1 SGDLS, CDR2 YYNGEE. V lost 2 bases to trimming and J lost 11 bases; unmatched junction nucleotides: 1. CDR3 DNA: TGTGCCAGCAGCGTCGGGACAGGGGGGCAGTATTTT. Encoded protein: CASSVGTGGQYF.

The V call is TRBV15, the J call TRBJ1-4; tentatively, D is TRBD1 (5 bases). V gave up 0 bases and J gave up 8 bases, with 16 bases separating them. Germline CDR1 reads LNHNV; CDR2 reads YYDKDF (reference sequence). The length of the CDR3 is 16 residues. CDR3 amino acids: CATSRDKGSSGEKLFF. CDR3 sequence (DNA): TGTGCCACCAGCAGAGATAAGGGGTCTTCGGGGGAAAAACTGTTTTTT.

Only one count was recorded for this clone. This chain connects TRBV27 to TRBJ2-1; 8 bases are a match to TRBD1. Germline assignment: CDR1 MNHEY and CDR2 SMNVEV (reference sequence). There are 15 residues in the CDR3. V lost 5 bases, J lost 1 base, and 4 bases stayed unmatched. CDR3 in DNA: TGTGCCAGCAGTAAGGACAGGGCGTCCTACAATGAGCAGTTCTTC. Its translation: CASSKDRASYNEQFF.

CDR3 DNA sequence: TGCAGCGTCAAAGCCGACGGGCCGAAAGCTTTCTTT. Residues: CSVKADGPKAFF. The gene calls are TRBV29-1 and TRBJ1-1; D is undetermined. Germline lookup yields CDR1 SQVTM and CDR2 ANQGSEA. CDR3 length: 12 residues. V was trimmed by 6 bases and J by 9 bases, leaving 17 bases between them. Full variable domain (remainder filled in from reference TRBV29-1 and TRBJ1-1): SAVISQKPSRDICQRGTSLTIQCQVDSQVTMMFWYRQQPGQSLTLIATANQGSEATYESGFVIDKFPISRPNLTFSTLTVSNMSPEDSSIYLCSVKADGPKAFFGQGTRLTVV.

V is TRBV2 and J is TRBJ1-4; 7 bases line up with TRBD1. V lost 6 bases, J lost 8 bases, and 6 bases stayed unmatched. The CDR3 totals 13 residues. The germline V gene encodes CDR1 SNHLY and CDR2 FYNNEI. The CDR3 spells CASSRQGWEKLFF. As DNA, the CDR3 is TGTGCCAGCAGCCGACAGGGCTGGGAAAAACTGTTTTTT.

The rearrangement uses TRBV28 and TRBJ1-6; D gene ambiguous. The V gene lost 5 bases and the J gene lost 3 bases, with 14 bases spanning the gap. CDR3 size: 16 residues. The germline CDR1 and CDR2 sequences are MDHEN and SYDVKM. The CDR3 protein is CASSLASLGYNSPLHF. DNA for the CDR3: TGTGCCAGCAGTCTTGCTTCCCTGGGCTATAATTCACCCCTCCACTTT.

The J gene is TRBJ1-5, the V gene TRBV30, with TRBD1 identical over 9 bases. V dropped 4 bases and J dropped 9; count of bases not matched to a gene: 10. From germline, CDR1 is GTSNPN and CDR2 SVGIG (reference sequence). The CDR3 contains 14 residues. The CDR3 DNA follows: TGTGCCTGGACGGGACAGGGAAGAGGGGTGCCCCAGCATTTT. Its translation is CAWTGQGRGVPQHF.

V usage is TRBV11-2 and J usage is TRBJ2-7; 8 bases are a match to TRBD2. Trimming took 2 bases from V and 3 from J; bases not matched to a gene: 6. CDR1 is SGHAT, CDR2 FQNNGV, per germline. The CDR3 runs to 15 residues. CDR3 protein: CASSLIGGLVYEQYF. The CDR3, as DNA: TGTGCCAGCAGCTTAATCGGGGGACTAGTCTACGAGCAGTACTTC.

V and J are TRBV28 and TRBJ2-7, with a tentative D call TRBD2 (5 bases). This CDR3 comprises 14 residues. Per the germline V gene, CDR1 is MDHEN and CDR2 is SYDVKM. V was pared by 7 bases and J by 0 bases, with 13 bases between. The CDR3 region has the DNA TGTGCCAGCATCCCCGGCGGGTTCTCCTACGAGCAGTACTTC. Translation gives CASIPGGFSYEQYF. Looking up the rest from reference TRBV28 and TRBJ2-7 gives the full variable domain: DVKVTQSSRYLVKRTGEKVFLECVQDMDHENMFWYRQDPGLGLRLIYFSYDVKMKEKGDIPEGYSVSREKKERFSLILESASTNQTSMYLCASIPGGFSYEQYFGPGTRLTVT.